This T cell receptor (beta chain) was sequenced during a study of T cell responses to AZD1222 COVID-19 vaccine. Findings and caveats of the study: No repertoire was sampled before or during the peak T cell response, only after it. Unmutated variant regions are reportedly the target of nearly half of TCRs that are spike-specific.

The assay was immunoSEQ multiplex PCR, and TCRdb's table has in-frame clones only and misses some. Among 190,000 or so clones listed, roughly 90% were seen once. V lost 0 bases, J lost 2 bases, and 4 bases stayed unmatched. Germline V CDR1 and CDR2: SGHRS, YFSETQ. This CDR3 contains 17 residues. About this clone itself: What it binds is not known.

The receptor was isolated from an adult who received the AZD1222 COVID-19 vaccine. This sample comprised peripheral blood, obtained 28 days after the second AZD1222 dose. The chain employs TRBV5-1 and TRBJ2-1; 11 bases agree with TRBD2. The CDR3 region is CASSLGNSGRAYNEQFF. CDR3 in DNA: TGCGCCAGCAGCTTGGGGAATAGCGGGAGGGCCTACAATGAGCAGTTCTTC.